The clone carrying this TCR beta chain was seen ten or more times. The antigen is unknown. These data belong to a study of regulatory T cells in long-lasting Graves disease. The V end was cut by 0 bases, the J end by 7 bases, with 22 bases between. Germline CDR1 reads MNHEY; CDR2 reads SVGAGI. The CDR3 runs 18 residues. In building TCR beta libraries, iRepertoire HTBI primers were used together with Arm-PCR of CDR3 regions. TCRdb reprocessed the multiplex PCR reads via MiXCR and lists one record per CDR3 protein. The repertoire holds around 480,000 distinct CDR3 sequences, with around 16% as singletons. Study findings and constraints: Preferential use of TRBV28, TRBJ1-2 and TRBJ2-5 was seen in persistent disease. Persistent Graves' patients showed reduced TCR diversity versus newly diagnosed patients.

Indicated time point: newly diagnosed GD, antithyroid drugs for less than 3 months. PBMC-derived RNA was used for the TCR library. These same records also appear under a second study, on T cells in Graves' hyperthyroidism and ophthalmopathy. Per that study: Over 18 months, lack of ophthalmopathy progression marked Graves' hyperthyroidism as stable. Exclusions: uncontrolled infection, other autoimmune disease, pregnancy, lactation.

The chain joins TRBV6-5 to TRBJ1-3, with D perhaps TRBD1 (6 bases). This receptor was identified in a woman aged 40 to 65 with Graves disease. The input for sequencing was peripheral blood mononuclear cells (PBMCs), taken at new diagnosis, from a patient treated with antithyroid drugs. CDR3 in amino acids: CASSYSGTPFPSSNTIYF. The CDR3 DNA reads TGTGCCAGCAGTTACTCGGGGACACCCTTCCCGAGCTCGAACACCATATATTTT.